This TCR beta chain appears in the sequencing data of a study of shared clonotypes between healthy human individuals. The V gene end was trimmed by 3 bases and the J gene end by 2 bases; junction bases not matched to a gene: 8. Germline V lookup: CDR1 SGHTA, CDR2 FQGNSA. CDR3 length: 16 residues. For this clone: Its antigen is still unknown.

The assay was immunoSEQ multiplex PCR, and TCRdb's table has in-frame clones only and misses some. The sample has around 2.3 million clones, approximately 96% seen once. Points from the study as a whole: Non-shared clonotypes had lower generation probabilities than those shared by all four donors.

This receptor was obtained from a man between 18 and 35 years old in good health. Material for sequencing was naive CD4+ T cells sorted from blood. Subset of the sample: CD45RA+ positively selected. The V call is TRBV7-2, the J call TRBJ2-7; 9 bases align to TRBD2. The CDR3 coding sequence is TGTGCCAGCAGCTTTGGGGCGGGGGGGACCGCCTACGAGCAGTACTTC. This encodes CASSFGAGGTAYEQYF.